Listed here are 29 T cell receptor beta chains from one sample, sequenced in a study of T cells in Graves' hyperthyroidism and ophthalmopathy. Amplified regions were TCR beta CDR3 sequences from RNA transcripts. First-round RT-PCR of the TCR CDR3 relied on the HTBI primer set. TCRdb reprocessed the multiplex PCR reads with MiXCR, giving one entry per CDR3 protein. The repertoire holds some 350,000 distinct CDR3 sequences, with approximately 13% as singletons. Sequenced sample: blood. The receptors come from a woman between 40 and 50 years old with Graves' ophthalmopathy.

V and J are TRBV20-1 and TRBJ2-7; 12 bases are a match to TRBD2. The germline CDR1 and CDR2 sequences are DFQATT and SNEGSKA (reference sequence). Unmatched junction bases numbered 5, after V lost 1 base and J lost 4 bases. The CDR3 runs to 15 residues. The CDR3 bases are TGCAGTGCTAGAGGGACTAGCGGGATAAGTTACGAGCAGTACTTC. This gives the protein CSARGTSGISYEQYF.

This clonotype was detected many times. The gene calls are TRBV6-1 and TRBJ2-7, with 9 positions matching TRBD1. Germline V CDR1 and CDR2: MNHNS, SASEGT. Trimming took 7 bases from V and 3 from J; bases not matched to a gene: 7. The CDR3 length is 14 residues. CDR3 bases: TGTGCCAGCACCCGGGGGACAGGGAACTACGAGCAGTACTTC. Its protein is CASTRGTGNYEQYF.

This clonotype was seen many times. CDR3 loop: CASSSATDTQYF. The CDR3 DNA sequence: TGCGCCAGCAGCTCTGCCACAGATACGCAGTATTTT. This chain joins TRBV5-1 and TRBJ2-3, with D unresolved. This CDR3 region has 12 residues. Between the trimmed V and J ends, which lost 3 bases and 2 bases, there was a span of 4 bases. Germline V gives CDR1 SGHRS, CDR2 YFSETQ.

The gene calls are TRBV5-1 and TRBJ1-1; weak D call: TRBD1 (5 bases). The CDR3 has 15 amino acids. Trimming stripped 6 bases from V and 3 bases from J, with 18 bases between. In germline, CDR1 is SGHRS, CDR2 YFSETQ. The CDR3 spells CASNWGRVRDTEAFF. CDR3 nucleotides: TGCGCCAGCAACTGGGGCAGGGTAAGGGACACTGAAGCTTTCTTT.

The V and J genes are TRBV5-4 and TRBJ2-1; tentatively, D is TRBD2 (6 bases). The germline V gene encodes CDR1 SGHNT and CDR2 YYREEE (reference sequence). This CDR3 has 16 amino acids. V shed 4 bases and J shed 1 base, with 15 bases lying between them. CDR3 residues: CASSPRTGASYNEQFF. In DNA, the CDR3 is TGTGCCAGCAGCCCGAGGACGGGAGCTTCCTACAATGAGCAGTTCTTC.

This clonotype was found many times. The gene calls are TRBV6-1 and TRBJ2-2, with a weak D call TRBD2 (6 bases). Germline-derived CDR1 and CDR2 are MNHNS and SASEGT. V was shortened by 7 bases and J by 4 bases, with 16 bases between the two germline ends. This CDR3 spans 15 amino acids. The DNA for the CDR3 is TGTGCCAGCATTCGGGACTCGGTCGCCACCGGGGAGCTGTTTTTT. It encodes CASIRDSVATGELFF.

The chain combines TRBV20-1 with TRBJ2-1; TRBD2 aligns across 12 bases. V trimming: 5 bases; J trimming: 3 bases; junction bases outside the gene matches: 8. CDR1 is DFQATT, CDR2 SNEGSKA, per germline (reference sequence). This CDR3 spans 16 amino acids. Here the CDR3 reads CSADASLAGGYNEQFF. The CDR3 DNA is TGCAGTGCTGATGCCTCACTAGCGGGAGGCTACAATGAGCAGTTCTTC.

The chain carries TRBV7-2 and TRBJ1-1; possibly TRBD1 for D (5 bases). Germline CDR1 is SGHTA and CDR2 is FQGNSA. The CDR3 has 16 amino acids. Between the trimmed V and J ends, which lost 5 bases and 2 bases, there was a span of 18 bases. CDR3 nucleotide sequence: TGTGCCAGCAGCCGGGGGGGACGTGTCTTTAACACTGAAGCTTTCTTT. Its translation is CASSRGGRVFNTEAFF.

There are many counts of this clonotype. The V gene is TRBV19, the J gene TRBJ2-1; D is unclear. V was clipped by 3 bases and J by 0 bases, with 6 bases between them. CDR1 and CDR2 (germline): LNHDA, SQIVND (reference sequence). The CDR3 is 14 amino acids. This CDR3 reads CASSISHSYNEQFF. The CDR3, as DNA: TGTGCCAGTAGTATCTCCCACTCCTACAATGAGCAGTTCTTC.

This clonotype was seen only a few times. J is TRBJ2-7 and V is TRBV7-9, with D tentatively TRBD1 or TRBD2 (5 bases each). Per the germline V gene, CDR1 is SEHNR and CDR2 is FQNEAQ (reference sequence). This CDR3 is 15 amino acids long. V was cut by 2 bases and J by 1 base, with 12 bases left in between. The CDR3 sequence is CASSLYEGFSYEQYF. The CDR3 nucleotides read TGTGCCAGCAGCTTATATGAGGGGTTTTCCTACGAGCAGTACTTC.

This chain connects TRBV19 to TRBJ2-2; D gene ambiguous. Germline CDR1 LNHDA, CDR2 SQIVND (reference sequence). Trimming left V 2 bases short and J 1 base short, with 8 bases between. The CDR3 runs to 15 residues. This CDR3 is CASSIQRGNTGELFF. In DNA, the CDR3 is TGTGCCAGTAGTATACAGCGCGGGAACACCGGGGAGCTGTTTTTT.

This rearrangement joins TRBV9 to TRBJ2-5; no definite D call. The CDR3 loop spans 13 amino acids. V lost 4 bases and J 4 bases, leaving 11 bases between the germline ends. Germline CDR1 reads SGDLS; CDR2 reads YYNGEE. In DNA, the CDR3 is TGTGCCAGCAGCCCATCGGTCCCAGAGACCCAGTACTTC. Protein product: CASSPSVPETQYF.

The chain combines TRBV28 with TRBJ2-2; 14 positions agree with TRBD2. Germline V gene sequence: CDR1 MDHEN, CDR2 SYDVKM. Germline trimming cut 5 bases from V and 3 bases from J; bases unmatched to any gene: 2. The CDR3 has 16 amino acids. The CDR3 nucleotides read TGTGCCAGCAGTCCGGGACTAGCGGGAGACACCGGGGAGCTGTTTTTT. This encodes CASSPGLAGDTGELFF.

J is TRBJ1-4 and V is TRBV3-1, with 10 positions matching TRBD1. Losses at the gene ends were 4 bases for V and 7 bases for J; bases not matched to a gene: 9. Germline CDR1 and CDR2: LGHDT and YNNKEL (reference sequence). The CDR3 runs 16 residues. The DNA for the CDR3 is TGTGCCAGCAGCCTCCGGCGGGGACAGGGGTCTGAAAAACTGTTTTTT. Translation: CASSLRRGQGSEKLFF.

The chain couples TRBV19 to TRBJ1-2; D ambiguous. This CDR3 is 14 amino acids long. Germline CDR1 reads LNHDA; CDR2 reads SQIVND (reference sequence). V was cut by 5 bases and J by 1 base, with 11 bases left in between. CDR3 residues: CASSRTLLNYGYTF. The CDR3 bases are TGTGCCAGTAGTCGGACGCTACTTAACTATGGCTACACCTTC.

In its sample, this clonotype was seen a few times. V and J are TRBV6-1 and TRBJ2-6; 13 bases fit TRBD2. J lost 4 bases, V lost 8 bases, and 5 bases had no gene match. Germline CDR1 is MNHNS and CDR2 is SASEGT. The CDR3 loop spans 16 amino acids. The CDR3 sequence is CASGPGLAGGANVLTF. CDR3 nucleotide sequence: TGTGCCAGCGGCCCGGGACTAGCGGGGGGGGCCAACGTCCTGACTTTC.

This clonotype has a count of ten or more. The chain uses TRBV29-1 and TRBJ2-3, with D unclear. Germline-derived CDR1 and CDR2 are SQVTM and ANQGSEA. This CDR3 has 14 amino acids. Deletions cut 6 bases from V and 2 bases from J, with 15 bases between. The CDR3 region is CSVERTDPTDTQYF. CDR3 bases: TGCAGCGTCGAGAGGACCGACCCCACAGATACGCAGTATTTT.

The gene calls are TRBV27 and TRBJ2-3, with a possible D match to TRBD1 (6 bases). The CDR3 has 15 amino acids. Germline values: CDR1 MNHEY, CDR2 SMNVEV (reference sequence). The V end was cut by 3 bases, the J end by 8 bases, with 18 bases between. In DNA form, the CDR3 reads TGTGCCAGCAGTTTTGGCAGGGGTGCATTAGGTACGCAGTATTTT. Its translation is CASSFGRGALGTQYF.

This clonotype occurred many times. V gene TRBV29-1 combines with J gene TRBJ1-1; the D gene is possibly TRBD1 (5 bases). V lost 3 bases and J 3 bases, leaving 11 bases between the germline ends. The CDR3 spans 13 residues. Germline V lookup: CDR1 SQVTM, CDR2 ANQGSEA. The CDR3: CSVDLDTDTEAFF. CDR3 coding DNA: TGCAGCGTTGATTTGGACACCGACACTGAAGCTTTCTTT.

In this sample, this clonotype turned up many times. The chain is built from TRBV2 and TRBJ1-2; D is unclear. Germline values: CDR1 SNHLY, CDR2 FYNNEI. CDR3 size: 12 residues. The V end was cut by 7 bases, the J end by 0 bases, with 6 bases between. The CDR3 sequence is CASTAPNYGYTF. In nucleotides, the CDR3 is TGTGCCAGCACGGCACCTAACTATGGCTACACCTTC.

This clonotype was recorded many times. CDR3 sequence: CASSFNRGNTEAFF. CDR3 in DNA: TGTGCCAGCAGTTTCAACAGGGGGAACACTGAAGCTTTCTTT. J is TRBJ1-1 and V is TRBV2; 7 bases are shared with TRBD1. The CDR3 is 14 amino acids. Germline loops: CDR1 SNHLY, CDR2 FYNNEI. The junction had 4 bases not matched to a gene; V was cut back by 5 bases and J by 1 base.

This clonotype was detected many times. V usage is TRBV20-1 and J usage is TRBJ1-4; 9 bases are a match to TRBD1. Germline V gene sequence: CDR1 DFQATT, CDR2 SNEGSKA (reference sequence). V lost 4 bases and J lost 8; bases outside the gene matches: 8. This CDR3 has 14 residues. CDR3: CSAIETGGKEKLFF. CDR3 nucleotide sequence: TGCAGTGCTATTGAGACAGGGGGAAAAGAAAAACTGTTTTTT.

In this sample, this clonotype turned up many times. This chain connects TRBV6-5 to TRBJ1-2, with no clear D. CDR1 and CDR2 from the germline V gene are MNHEY and SVGAGI. The V gene lost 0 bases and the J gene lost 5 bases, with 10 bases spanning the gap. CDR3 length: 14 residues. This chain's CDR3 is CASSYSTQDYGYTF. Here the CDR3 DNA reads TGTGCCAGCAGTTACTCGACCCAGGATTATGGCTACACCTTC.

This clonotype came up a few times. The V and J genes are TRBV30 and TRBJ2-3; D is ambiguous. V was clipped by 4 bases and J by 3 bases, with 5 bases between them. The CDR3 extends over 11 amino acids. Germline V CDR1 and CDR2: GTSNPN, SVGIG (reference sequence). The CDR3 reads CAWKGTDTQYF. CDR3 DNA sequence: TGTGCCTGGAAGGGAACAGATACGCAGTATTTT.

Here the CDR3 reads CASSQDEGPDTQYF. Here the CDR3 DNA reads TGTGCCAGCAGCCAAGATGAGGGACCAGATACGCAGTATTTT. This chain uses TRBV3-1 with TRBJ2-3, with D perhaps assigned TRBD1 or TRBD2 (5 bases each). CDR3 size: 14 residues. Trimming stripped 0 bases from V and 4 bases from J, with 8 bases between. Germline loops: CDR1 LGHDT, CDR2 YNNKEL (reference sequence).

This clonotype showed up many times. The chain uses TRBV29-1 and TRBJ1-1; D unresolved. Trimming stripped 0 bases from V and 1 base from J, with 6 bases between. The CDR3 runs to 13 residues. From germline, CDR1 is SQVTM and CDR2 ANQGSEA. The CDR3 DNA reads as TGCAGCGTTGAAGATCGGCCGAACACTGAAGCTTTCTTT. It specifies CSVEDRPNTEAFF.

This clonotype has a count of ten or more. V usage is TRBV12-3 or TRBV12-4 and J usage is TRBJ2-5; 10 nucleotides match TRBD2. With V trimmed by 3 bases and J by 5 bases, 9 bases remained unmatched. This CDR3 comprises 16 residues. CDR3 coding DNA: TGTGCCAGCAGTTTCCCCCTAGCGGGAGTGGGGGAGACCCAGTACTTC. Residues: CASSFPLAGVGETQYF.

This clonotype was detected ten times or more. The rearrangement joins TRBV12-3 or TRBV12-4 to TRBJ1-1; D possibly corresponds to TRBD1 (5 bases). The V end was cut by 6 bases, the J end by 0 bases, with 11 bases between. CDR3 length: 14 residues. CDR3 in DNA: TGTGCCAGCAGCCCACAGGCCATGAACACTGAAGCTTTCTTT. This sequence encodes CASSPQAMNTEAFF.

This chain joins TRBV5-1 and TRBJ2-5; D is unclear. V lost 1 base to trimming and J lost 2 bases, with 12 bases between them. The CDR3 extends over 15 amino acids. Germline assignment: CDR1 SGHRS and CDR2 YFSETQ. This CDR3 reads CASSLIGRPQETQYF. The CDR3 DNA sequence: TGCGCCAGCAGCTTGATTGGGCGGCCGCAAGAGACCCAGTACTTC.